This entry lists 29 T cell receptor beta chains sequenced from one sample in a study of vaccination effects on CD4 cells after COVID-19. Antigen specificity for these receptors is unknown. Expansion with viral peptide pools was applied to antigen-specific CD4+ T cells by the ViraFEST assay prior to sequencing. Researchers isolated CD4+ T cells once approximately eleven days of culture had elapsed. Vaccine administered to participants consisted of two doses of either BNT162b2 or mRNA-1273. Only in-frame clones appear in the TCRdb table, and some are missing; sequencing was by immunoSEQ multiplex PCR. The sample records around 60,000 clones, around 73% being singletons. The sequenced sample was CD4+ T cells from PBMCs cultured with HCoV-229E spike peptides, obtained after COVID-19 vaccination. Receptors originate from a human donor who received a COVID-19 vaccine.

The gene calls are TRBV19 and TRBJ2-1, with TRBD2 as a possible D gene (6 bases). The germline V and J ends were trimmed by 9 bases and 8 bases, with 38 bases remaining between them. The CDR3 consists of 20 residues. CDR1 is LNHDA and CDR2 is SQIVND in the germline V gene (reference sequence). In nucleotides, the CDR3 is TGTGCCAGCCGAGTAGGCCCACTCCTCCGTCGGGACGGGGAGGTCCATGAGCAGTTCTTC. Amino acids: CASRVGPLLRRDGEVHEQFF.

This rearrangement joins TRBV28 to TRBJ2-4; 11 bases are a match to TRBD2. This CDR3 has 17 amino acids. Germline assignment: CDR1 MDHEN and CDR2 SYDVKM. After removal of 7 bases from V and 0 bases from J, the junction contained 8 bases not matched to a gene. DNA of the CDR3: TGTGCCAGCATTGGGCTAGCGGGGGGACGAGCCAAAAACATTCAGTACTTC. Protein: CASIGLAGGRAKNIQYF.

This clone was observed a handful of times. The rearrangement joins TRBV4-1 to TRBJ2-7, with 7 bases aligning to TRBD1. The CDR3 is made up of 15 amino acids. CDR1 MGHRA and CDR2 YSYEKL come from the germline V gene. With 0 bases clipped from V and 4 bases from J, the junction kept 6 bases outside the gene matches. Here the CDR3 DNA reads TGCGCCAGCAGCCAAGAGAAGGCAGGGGGATACGAGCAGTACGTC. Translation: CASSQEKAGGYEQYV.

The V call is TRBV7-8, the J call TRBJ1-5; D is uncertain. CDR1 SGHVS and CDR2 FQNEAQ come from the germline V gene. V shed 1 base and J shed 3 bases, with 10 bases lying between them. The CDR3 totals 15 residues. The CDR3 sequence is CASSLVPGTNQPQHF. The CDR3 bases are TGTGCCAGCAGCTTAGTTCCGGGCACCAATCAGCCCCAGCATTTT.

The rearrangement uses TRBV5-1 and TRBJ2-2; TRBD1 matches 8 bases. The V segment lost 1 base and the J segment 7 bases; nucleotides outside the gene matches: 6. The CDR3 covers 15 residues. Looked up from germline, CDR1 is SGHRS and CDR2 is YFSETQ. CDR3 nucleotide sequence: TGCGCCAGCAGCTTGAACGGACAGGGAAGCGGGGAGCTGTTTTTT. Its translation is CASSLNGQGSGELFF.

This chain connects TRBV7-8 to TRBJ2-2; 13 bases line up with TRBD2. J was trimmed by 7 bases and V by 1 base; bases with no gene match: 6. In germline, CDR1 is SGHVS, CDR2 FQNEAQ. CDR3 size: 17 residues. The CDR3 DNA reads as TGTGCCAGCAGCTTAGACACTAGCGGGGGGGGAATCGGGGAGCTGTTTTTT. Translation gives CASSLDTSGGGIGELFF.

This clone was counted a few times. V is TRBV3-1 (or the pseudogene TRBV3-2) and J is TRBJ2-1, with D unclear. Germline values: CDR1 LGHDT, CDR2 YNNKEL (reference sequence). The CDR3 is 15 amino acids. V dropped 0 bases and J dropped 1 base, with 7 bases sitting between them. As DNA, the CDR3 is TGTGCCAGCAGCCAAGACTGGGTATCCTACAATGAGCAGTTCTTC. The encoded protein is CASSQDWVSYNEQFF.

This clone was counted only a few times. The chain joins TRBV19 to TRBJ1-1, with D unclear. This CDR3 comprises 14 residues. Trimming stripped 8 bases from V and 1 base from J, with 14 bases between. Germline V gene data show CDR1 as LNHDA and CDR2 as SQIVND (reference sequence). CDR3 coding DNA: TGTGCCAGTCAAAAATTTACCGGGAACACTGAAGCTTTCTTT. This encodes CASQKFTGNTEAFF. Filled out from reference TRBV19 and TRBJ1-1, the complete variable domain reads DGGITQSPKYLFRKEGQNVTLSCEQNLNHDAMYWYRQDPGQGLRLIYYSQIVNDFQKGDIAEGYSVSREKKESFPLTVTSAQKNPTAFYLCASQKFTGNTEAFFGQGTRLTVV.

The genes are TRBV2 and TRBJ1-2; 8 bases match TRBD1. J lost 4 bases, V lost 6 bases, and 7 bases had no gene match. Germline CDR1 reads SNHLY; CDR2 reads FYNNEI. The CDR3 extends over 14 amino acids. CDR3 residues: CASRGQVSFYGYTF. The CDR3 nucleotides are TGTGCCAGCAGGGGACAGGTCTCATTCTATGGCTACACCTTC.

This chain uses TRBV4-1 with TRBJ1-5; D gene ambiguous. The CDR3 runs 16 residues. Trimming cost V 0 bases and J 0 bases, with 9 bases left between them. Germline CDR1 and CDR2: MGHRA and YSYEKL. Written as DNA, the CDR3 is TGCGCCAGCAGCCAAGAAACCGATTATAGCAATCAGCCCCAGCATTTT. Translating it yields CASSQETDYSNQPQHF.

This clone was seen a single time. The CDR3 DNA reads as TGTGCCAGCAGCTTACTAGCGGGGGTCCGGGATACGCAGTATTTT. Translated: CASSLLAGVRDTQYF. The chain uses TRBV7-3 and TRBJ2-3; 10 bases align to TRBD2. J lost 6 bases, V lost 2 bases, and 5 bases had no gene match. The CDR3 totals 15 residues. Germline loops: CDR1 SGHTA, CDR2 FQGTGA. The full variable domain, with the rest looked up from reference TRBV7-3 and TRBJ2-3, is GAGVSQTPSNKVTEKGKYVELRCDPISGHTALYWYRQSLGQGPEFLIYFQGTGAADDSGLPNDRFFAVRPEGSVSTLKIQRTERGDSAVYLCASSLLAGVRDTQYFGPGTRLTVL.

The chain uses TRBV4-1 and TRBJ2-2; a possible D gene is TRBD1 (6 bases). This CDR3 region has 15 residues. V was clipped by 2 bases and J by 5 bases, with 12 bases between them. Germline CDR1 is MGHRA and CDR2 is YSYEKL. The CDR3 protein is CASSQRTGWTGELFF. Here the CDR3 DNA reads TGCGCCAGCAGCCAACGAACAGGGTGGACCGGGGAGCTGTTTTTT.

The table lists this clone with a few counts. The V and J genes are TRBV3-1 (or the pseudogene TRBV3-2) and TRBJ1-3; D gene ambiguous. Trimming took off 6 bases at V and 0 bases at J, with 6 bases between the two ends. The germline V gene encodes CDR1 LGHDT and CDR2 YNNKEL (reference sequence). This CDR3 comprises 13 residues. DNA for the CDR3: TGTGCCAGCAGACGAACCTCTGGAAACACCATATATTTT. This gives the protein CASRRTSGNTIYF.

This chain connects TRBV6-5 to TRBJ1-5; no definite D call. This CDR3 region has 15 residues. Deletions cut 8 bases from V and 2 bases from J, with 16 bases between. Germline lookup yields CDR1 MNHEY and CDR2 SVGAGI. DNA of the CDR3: TGTGCCAGCGCAATTGGGCGGGGTGGCAATCAGCCCCAGCATTTT. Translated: CASAIGRGGNQPQHF.

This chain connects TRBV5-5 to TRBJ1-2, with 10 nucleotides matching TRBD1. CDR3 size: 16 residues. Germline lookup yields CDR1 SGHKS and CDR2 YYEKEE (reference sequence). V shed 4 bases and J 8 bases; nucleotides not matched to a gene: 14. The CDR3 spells CASSQDSGTGAFGYTF. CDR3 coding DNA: TGTGCCAGCAGCCAGGACTCCGGGACAGGGGCTTTCGGCTACACCTTC.

This chain's CDR3 is CASGQGSATEAFF. As DNA, the CDR3 is TGTGCCAGCGGACAGGGTTCGGCCACTGAAGCTTTCTTT. The chain recombines TRBV6-5 with TRBJ1-1; 8 bases fit TRBD1. CDR3 length: 13 amino acids. Germline loops: CDR1 MNHEY, CDR2 SVGAGI. V lost 8 bases and J lost 4; bases outside the gene matches: 6.

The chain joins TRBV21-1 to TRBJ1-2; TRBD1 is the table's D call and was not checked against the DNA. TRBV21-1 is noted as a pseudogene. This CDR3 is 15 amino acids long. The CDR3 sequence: CASSKGGTANYGYTF. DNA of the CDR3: TGTGCCAGCAGCAAAGGGGGGACAGCTAACTATGGCTACACCTTC.

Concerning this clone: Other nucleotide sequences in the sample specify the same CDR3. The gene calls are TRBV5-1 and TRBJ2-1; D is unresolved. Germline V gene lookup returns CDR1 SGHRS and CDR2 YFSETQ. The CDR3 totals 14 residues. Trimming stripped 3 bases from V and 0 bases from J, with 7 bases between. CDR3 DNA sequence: TGCGCCAGCAGCTACACCGACTCCTACAATGAGCAGTTCTTC. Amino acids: CASSYTDSYNEQFF.

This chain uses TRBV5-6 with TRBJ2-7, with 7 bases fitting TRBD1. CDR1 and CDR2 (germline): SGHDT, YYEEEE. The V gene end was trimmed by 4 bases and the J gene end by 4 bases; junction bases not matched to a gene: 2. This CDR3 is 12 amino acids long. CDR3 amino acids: CASSLTGYEQYV. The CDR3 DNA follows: TGTGCCAGCAGCCTGACAGGGTACGAGCAGTACGTC.

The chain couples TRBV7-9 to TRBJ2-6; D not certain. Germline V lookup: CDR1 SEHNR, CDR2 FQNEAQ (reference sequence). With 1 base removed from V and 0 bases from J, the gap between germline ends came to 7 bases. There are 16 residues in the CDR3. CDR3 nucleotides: TGTGCCAGCAGCTTAGTATTAGGCTCTGGGGCCAACGTCCTGACTTTC. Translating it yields CASSLVLGSGANVLTF.

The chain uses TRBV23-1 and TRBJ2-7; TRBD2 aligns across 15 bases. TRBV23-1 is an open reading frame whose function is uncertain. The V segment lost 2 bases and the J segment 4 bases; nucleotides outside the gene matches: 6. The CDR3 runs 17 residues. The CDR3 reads CASSQPGTSGGRYEQYV. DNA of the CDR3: TGCGCCAGCAGTCAACCCGGGACTAGCGGGGGGCGATACGAGCAGTACGTC.

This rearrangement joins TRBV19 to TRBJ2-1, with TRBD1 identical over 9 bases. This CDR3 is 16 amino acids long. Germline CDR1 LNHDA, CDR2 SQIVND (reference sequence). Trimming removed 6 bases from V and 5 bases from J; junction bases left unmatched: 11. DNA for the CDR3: TGTGCCAGTAGCCCAATTTCGGGACAGGGAGACAATGAGCAGTTCTTC. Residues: CASSPISGQGDNEQFF.

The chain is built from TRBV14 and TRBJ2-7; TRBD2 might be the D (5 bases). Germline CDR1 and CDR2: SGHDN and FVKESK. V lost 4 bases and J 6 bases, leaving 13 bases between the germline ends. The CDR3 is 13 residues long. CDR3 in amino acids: CASSLTGSTEQYV. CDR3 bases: TGTGCCAGCAGCCTCACGGGGAGTACCGAGCAGTACGTC.

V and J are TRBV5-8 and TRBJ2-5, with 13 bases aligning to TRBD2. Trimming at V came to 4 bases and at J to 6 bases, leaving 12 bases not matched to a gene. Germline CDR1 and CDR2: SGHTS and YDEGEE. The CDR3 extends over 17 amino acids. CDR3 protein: CASSRTGTSGDVKTQYF. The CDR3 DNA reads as TGTGCCAGCAGCAGAACCGGGACTAGCGGGGATGTGAAGACCCAGTACTTC.

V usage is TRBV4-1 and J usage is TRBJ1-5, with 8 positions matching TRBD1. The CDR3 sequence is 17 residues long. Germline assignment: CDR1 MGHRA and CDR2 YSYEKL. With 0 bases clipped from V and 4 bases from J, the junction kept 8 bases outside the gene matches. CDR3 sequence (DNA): TGCGCCAGCAGCCAAGACTTGAGGACAGGGTGGAATCAGCCCCAGCATTTT. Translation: CASSQDLRTGWNQPQHF.

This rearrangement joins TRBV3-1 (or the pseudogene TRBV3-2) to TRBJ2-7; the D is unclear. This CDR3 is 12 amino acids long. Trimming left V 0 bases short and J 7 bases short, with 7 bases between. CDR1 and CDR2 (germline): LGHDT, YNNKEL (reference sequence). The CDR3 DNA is TGTGCCAGCAGCCAAGACTTCGGGGAGCAGTACGTC. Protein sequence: CASSQDFGEQYV.

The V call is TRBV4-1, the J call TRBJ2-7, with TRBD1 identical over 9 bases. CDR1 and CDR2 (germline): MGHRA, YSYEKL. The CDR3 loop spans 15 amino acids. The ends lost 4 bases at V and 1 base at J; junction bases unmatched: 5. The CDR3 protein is CASSPGQGPSYEQYV. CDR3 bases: TGCGCCAGCAGCCCAGGACAGGGGCCTTCCTACGAGCAGTACGTC.

The DNA of the CDR3 is TGTGCCACCAGTAGGACCGGGACAGGGGGCGCATACAATGAGCAGTTCTTC. Translated, it gives CATSRTGTGGAYNEQFF. J is TRBJ2-1 and V is TRBV24-1, with 12 positions matching TRBD1. CDR3 length equals 17 residues. Germline-derived CDR1 and CDR2 are KGHDR and SFDVKD. V lost 6 bases and J lost 4; bases outside the gene matches: 9.

The CDR3, as DNA: TGTGCCAGCTCACAGGGGGCAGGGGGATTCTACGAGCAGTACGTC. This encodes CASSQGAGGFYEQYV. The chain carries TRBV18 and TRBJ2-7; the match to TRBD1 covers 7 bases. The V gene end was trimmed by 4 bases and the J gene end by 3 bases; junction bases not matched to a gene: 9. CDR1 and CDR2 from the germline V gene are KGHSH and LQKENI. There are 15 residues in the CDR3.